Listed here is a single TCR beta chain. The antigen remains unidentified. This sample was taken from a study of T-cell memory formation after mild COVID-19. Study-wide context: Largely, the TCR clusters proved donor specific.

CDR1 and CDR2 from the germline V gene are SGHRS and YFSETQ. Trimming left V 8 bases short and J 4 bases short, with 9 bases between. CDR3 length equals 12 residues. General study findings and limits: Pre-infection memory carried some responding clones, suggesting that cross-reactive memory joined. Clones shrinking from day 15 to 85 showed even CD4/CD8 mixes; later expanders tilted CD4+.

TCRdb redid the calling of the 5' RACE reads with MiXCR, one entry per CDR3 protein. The sample gives some 490,000 distinct CDR3 sequences, approximately 18% of which show up once; roughly 12% is in the top ten. The chain couples TRBV5-1 to TRBJ2-2; no reliable D call. The TCR sequence derives from an adult woman who had mild COVID-19 (a few samples of this study predate the infection). Cell type and time point are not known. Sequences were obtained from PBMCs or a T cell subset sorted from them (not recorded which). CDR3 sequence (DNA): TGCGCCAGTCATCGGTCCACCGGGGAGCTGTTTTTT. Translating gives CASHRSTGELFF. The entire variable domain, with the rest obtained from reference TRBV5-1 and TRBJ2-2, is as follows: KAGVTQTPRYLIKTRGQQVTLSCSPISGHRSVSWYQQTPGQGLQFLFEYFSETQRNKGNFPGRFSGRQFSNSRSEMNVSTLELGDSALYLCASHRSTGELFFGEGSRLTVL.